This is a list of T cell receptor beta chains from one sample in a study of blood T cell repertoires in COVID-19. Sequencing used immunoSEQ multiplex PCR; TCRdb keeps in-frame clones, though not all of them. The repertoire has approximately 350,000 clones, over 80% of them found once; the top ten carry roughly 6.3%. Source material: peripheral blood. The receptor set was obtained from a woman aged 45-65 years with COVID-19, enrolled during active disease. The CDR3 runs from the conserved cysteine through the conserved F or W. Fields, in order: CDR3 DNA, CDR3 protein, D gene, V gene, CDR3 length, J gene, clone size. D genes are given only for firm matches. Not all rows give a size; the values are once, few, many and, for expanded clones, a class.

DNA: TGTGCCAGCATCTTCGCGGTCTCTGGGGCCAACGTCCTGACTTTC
CDR3: CASIFAVSGANVLTF
D: .
V: TRBV6-6
length: 15
J: TRBJ2-6
size: .

DNA: TGTGCCAGCAGCTTTCAGCGGAACACAGATACGCAGTATTTT
CDR3: CASSFQRNTDTQYF
D: .
V: TRBV11-1
length: 14
J: TRBJ2-3
size: .

DNA: TGCGCCAGCGGCGAGACAGGGGGCACTGAAGCTTTCTTT
CDR3: CASGETGGTEAFF
D: TRBD1
V: TRBV5-1
length: 13
J: TRBJ1-1
size: .

DNA: TGTGCCACCAGCAGAGACTCAGCAGGGATTAATGAAAAACTGTTTTTT
CDR3: CATSRDSAGINEKLFF
D: .
V: TRBV15
length: 16
J: TRBJ1-4
size: .

DNA: TGTGCCAGCAGCCTGACACATAGCAATCAGCCCCAGCATTTT
CDR3: CASSLTHSNQPQHF
D: .
V: TRBV3-1/TRBV3-2
length: 14
J: TRBJ1-5
size: .

DNA: TGCGCCAGCAGCCAATTCTTGGTATGCGAAGGGACTAGCGTTTACAATGAGCAGTTCTTC
CDR3: CASSQFLVCEGTSVYNEQFF
D: TRBD2
V: TRBV4-3
length: 20
J: TRBJ2-1
size: .

DNA: TGTGCCAGCAGCCAAGATTCTCGGCGGGAGTATCCCTACAATGAGCAGTTCTTC
CDR3: CASSQDSRREYPYNEQFF
D: TRBD2
V: TRBV4-2
length: 18
J: TRBJ2-1
size: .

DNA: TGTGCCAGCAACTCTCAGGGGGCCCCGAACACTGAAGCTTTCTTT
CDR3: CASNSQGAPNTEAFF
D: TRBD1
V: TRBV28
length: 15
J: TRBJ1-1
size: .

DNA: TGTGCCAGCAGCGTAAGGGGACAGGGAAATGAAAAACTGTTTTTT
CDR3: CASSVRGQGNEKLFF
D: TRBD1
V: TRBV9
length: 15
J: TRBJ1-4
size: .

DNA: TGTGCCAGCAGCTTGTTAACTAGCGGATCCTTTCTGAAGCAGTACTTC
CDR3: CASSLLTSGSFLKQYF
D: TRBD2
V: TRBV5-6
length: 16
J: TRBJ2-7
size: .

DNA: TGTGCCAGCAGCCAACGAACCGGGACAGGCAACAATGAGCAGTTCTTC
CDR3: CASSQRTGTGNNEQFF
D: TRBD1
V: TRBV3-1/TRBV3-2
length: 16
J: TRBJ2-1
size: .

DNA: TGTGCCAGCAGTCGGTCAGGAGGGGGCGACTACGAGCAGTACTTC
CDR3: CASSRSGGGDYEQYF
D: .
V: TRBV28
length: 15
J: TRBJ2-7
size: .

DNA: TGCAGTGCTAGTAACCCGGACGGAGGCACCATATATTTT
CDR3: CSASNPDGGTIYF
D: .
V: TRBV20-1
length: 13
J: TRBJ1-3
size: .

DNA: TGCGCCAGCAGCAAGACAGGGGACCTTTCCTACGAGCAGTACTTC
CDR3: CASSKTGDLSYEQYF
D: TRBD1
V: TRBV5-1
length: 15
J: TRBJ2-7
size: .

DNA: TGTGCCAGCAGCTTGGCGGGGGGAACGAACACCGGGGAGCTGTTTTTT
CDR3: CASSLAGGTNTGELFF
D: TRBD2
V: TRBV5-4
length: 16
J: TRBJ2-2
size: .

DNA: TGTGCCAGCTCACCACTACGCTTGGGAGGCCATAACACTGAAGCTTTCTTT
CDR3: CASSPLRLGGHNTEAFF
D: .
V: TRBV18
length: 17
J: TRBJ1-1
size: .

DNA: TGTGCCAGCAGCTTTACTAAGATGGGGCTCAGCTCCTACAATGAGCAGTTCTTC
CDR3: CASSFTKMGLSSYNEQFF
D: .
V: TRBV5-8
length: 18
J: TRBJ2-1
size: .

DNA: TGTGCCAGCAGCCAAGATCCTTATGGCGGCAGGGGGCAAGATACGCAGTATTTT
CDR3: CASSQDPYGGRGQDTQYF
D: TRBD1
V: TRBV14
length: 18
J: TRBJ2-3
size: .

DNA: TGCGCCAGCAGCTATAGCCCCATGCCCCCAGATACGCAGTATTTT
CDR3: CASSYSPMPPDTQYF
D: .
V: TRBV5-1
length: 15
J: TRBJ2-3
size: .

DNA: TGCGCCAGCAGCCAAGAAAACCGGGAGGGCTACGAGCAGTACTTC
CDR3: CASSQENREGYEQYF
D: TRBD2
V: TRBV4-1
length: 15
J: TRBJ2-7
size: .

DNA: TGTGCCAGCAGCGTAGACCCACGGACAAGCAACTATGGCTACACCTTC
CDR3: CASSVDPRTSNYGYTF
D: .
V: TRBV9
length: 16
J: TRBJ1-2
size: .

DNA: TGTGCCAGCAGTTTAGTACCGGTTTCTGAAGCTTTCTTT
CDR3: CASSLVPVSEAFF
D: .
V: TRBV27
length: 13
J: TRBJ1-1
size: once

DNA: TGTGCCAGCAGCGGACAGATAAGCAATCAGCCCCAGCATTTT
CDR3: CASSGQISNQPQHF
D: .
V: TRBV6-5
length: 14
J: TRBJ1-5
size: once

DNA: TGTGCCAGCAGTGCGCACGGACAAGCTACTTACGAGCAGTACTTC
CDR3: CASSAHGQATYEQYF
D: .
V: TRBV2
length: 15
J: TRBJ2-7
size: .

DNA: TGCGCCAGCAGCGCCCGACTAGCGGGAGTGGTATACAATGAGCAGTTCTTC
CDR3: CASSARLAGVVYNEQFF
D: TRBD2
V: TRBV4-1
length: 17
J: TRBJ2-1
size: .

DNA: TGTGCCAGCAGTTACGTGCTCGGGGGAGAGCAGTTCTTC
CDR3: CASSYVLGGEQFF
D: .
V: TRBV6-6
length: 13
J: TRBJ2-1
size: .

DNA: TGTGCCAGCACGGGACAGGGGTACTATGGCTACACCTTC
CDR3: CASTGQGYYGYTF
D: TRBD1
V: TRBV18
length: 13
J: TRBJ1-2
size: once

DNA: TGTGCCAGCAGCTTAGGGTGGCCTGGCCCGTACGAGCAGTACTTC
CDR3: CASSLGWPGPYEQYF
D: .
V: TRBV11-3
length: 15
J: TRBJ2-7
size: .

DNA: TGTGCCAGCAGCCGGGGACTAGCGGGAAACTACAATGAGCAGTTCTTC
CDR3: CASSRGLAGNYNEQFF
D: TRBD2
V: TRBV5-4
length: 16
J: TRBJ2-1
size: .

DNA: TGTGCCAGCAGTTACGATCGCAGGGCCGGGGAGCTGTTTTTT
CDR3: CASSYDRRAGELFF
D: .
V: TRBV6-5
length: 14
J: TRBJ2-2
size: .

DNA: TGTGCCACCCTCGACAGGCAAGGGTATGGCTACACCTTC
CDR3: CATLDRQGYGYTF
D: .
V: TRBV12-3/TRBV12-4
length: 13
J: TRBJ1-2
size: .

DNA: TGTGCCACCGCAAGGGGAACCTACAATGAGCAGTTCTTC
CDR3: CATARGTYNEQFF
D: .
V: TRBV6-5
length: 13
J: TRBJ2-1
size: once

DNA: TGTGCCAGCAGCTGGGGCACCGGTGGGGCGGATGAAAAACTGTTTTTT
CDR3: CASSWGTGGADEKLFF
D: .
V: TRBV7-2
length: 16
J: TRBJ1-4
size: .

DNA: TGTGCCAGCATGGGGACAGGGGGCGTTCAGCCCCAGCATTTT
CDR3: CASMGTGGVQPQHF
D: TRBD1
V: TRBV6-5
length: 14
J: TRBJ1-5
size: .

DNA: TGTGCCACCAGTGACACCGGGACTAGCGGGAGGAATGAGCAGTTCTTC
CDR3: CATSDTGTSGRNEQFF
D: TRBD2
V: TRBV24-1
length: 16
J: TRBJ2-1
size: .

DNA: TGTGCCAGCAGTTACTCTAGTAAAGCCCAGCCCCAGCATTTT
CDR3: CASSYSSKAQPQHF
D: .
V: TRBV6-2/TRBV6-3
length: 14
J: TRBJ1-5
size: few

DNA: TGTGCCAGCAGCTTGTCGGCCATACGGGGGATGCAGCCCCAGCATTTT
CDR3: CASSLSAIRGMQPQHF
D: .
V: TRBV5-6
length: 16
J: TRBJ1-5
size: .

DNA: TGTGCCTGGAGCGTAGTAGCGGGGACGGAGGAGCAGTACTTC
CDR3: CAWSVVAGTEEQYF
D: TRBD2
V: TRBV30
length: 14
J: TRBJ2-7
size: .

DNA: TGTGCCAGCAGCTTAAGGAGCGGACAGGGGAATGAAAAACTGTTTTTT
CDR3: CASSLRSGQGNEKLFF
D: TRBD1
V: TRBV7-9
length: 16
J: TRBJ1-4
size: .

DNA: TGTGCCAGCAGCCTCACCACCAGCGGGAGAACAGATACGCAGTATTTT
CDR3: CASSLTTSGRTDTQYF
D: TRBD2
V: TRBV3-1/TRBV3-2
length: 16
J: TRBJ2-3
size: .

DNA: TGTGCCAGCTCACCACTCCAGGACTCCTACGAGCAGTACTTC
CDR3: CASSPLQDSYEQYF
D: .
V: TRBV18
length: 14
J: TRBJ2-7
size: .

DNA: TGTGCCAGCAGCTTAGTACAGGGGTCCTACGAGCAGTACTTC
CDR3: CASSLVQGSYEQYF
D: TRBD1
V: TRBV7-2
length: 14
J: TRBJ2-7
size: .

DNA: TGTGCCAGCAGTTTGACACACACTAGGAGCGAGCAGTACTTC
CDR3: CASSLTHTRSEQYF
D: .
V: TRBV2
length: 14
J: TRBJ2-7
size: .

DNA: TGCGCCAGCAGCCAAGTTTATTCTAGCGGGAGAATCACAGATACGCAGTATTTT
CDR3: CASSQVYSSGRITDTQYF
D: TRBD2
V: TRBV4-1
length: 18
J: TRBJ2-3
size: .

DNA: TGTGCCAGCTCACTCTCCATGGAGGGAAACAATCAGCCCCAGCATTTT
CDR3: CASSLSMEGNNQPQHF
D: .
V: TRBV18
length: 16
J: TRBJ1-5
size: .

DNA: TGTGCCAGCAGAGCCCAGGGATCGGGAGGCACAGATACGCAGTATTTT
CDR3: CASRAQGSGGTDTQYF
D: .
V: TRBV2
length: 16
J: TRBJ2-3
size: .

DNA: TGCGCCAGCAGCTTAACTGGGAGAAGCATCTATGGCTACACCTTC
CDR3: CASSLTGRSIYGYTF
D: .
V: TRBV4-1
length: 15
J: TRBJ1-2
size: .

DNA: TGTGCCAGCAGTTACTCTACTAGCGGTACAGATACGCAGTATTTT
CDR3: CASSYSTSGTDTQYF
D: TRBD2
V: TRBV6-5
length: 15
J: TRBJ2-3
size: once

DNA: TGTGCCTGTCCAGGGGACCTTGGCTACACCTTC
CDR3: CACPGDLGYTF
D: .
V: TRBV30
length: 11
J: TRBJ1-2
size: .